Sequencing of this TCR beta chain was carried out in a study of T cell responses to AZD1222 COVID-19 vaccine. Study-level findings and limits: Researchers took repertoire samples only after the peak T cell response had come. It was only a handful of AZD1222 recipients who were seropositive at baseline.

Profiled with immunoSEQ multiplex PCR; TCRdb holds only in-frame clones, not every one. The sample lists approximately 130,000 clones, about 93% occurring once. With respect to this clone: Its specificity is unknown.

The receptor's source is an adult in good health. This material consisted of peripheral blood, taken on day 0 of AZD1222 vaccination.

In nucleotides, the CDR3 is TGTGCCAGCAGCCCCGGACAGGGGGGTCAGCCCCAGCATTTT. Its protein product is CASSPGQGGQPQHF. The V call is TRBV7-8, the J call TRBJ1-5; 10 positions agree with TRBD1. CDR1 is SGHVS, CDR2 FQNEAQ, per germline. The V segment lost 5 bases and the J segment 6 bases; nucleotides outside the gene matches: 4. This CDR3 is 14 amino acids long.